This TCR beta chain was sequenced during a study of shared clonotypes between healthy human individuals. Notes on the study in general: Compared with memory subsets, naive subsets generally had larger estimated richness.

With respect to this clone: Its antigen is unidentified. Other nucleotide sequences from this sample produce the same CDR3.

It was into CD45RA+ naive and CD45RA-negative memory subsets that the CD4+ cells were split. Germline CDR1 is KGHSH and CDR2 is LQKENI. Trimming cost V 2 bases and J 4 bases, with 6 bases left between them. The CDR3 totals 13 residues. This table comes from immunoSEQ multiplex PCR, and its TCRdb copy is limited to in-frame clones, with some not included. The table has approximately 740,000 clones, about 74% seen once. The V gene is TRBV18, the J gene TRBJ1-5, with D unresolved. The sample was memory CD4+ T cells sorted from blood. Described subset: CD45RA-negative fraction. This receptor was obtained from a woman aged 25 to 39 in good health. The CDR3 DNA sequence: TGTGCCAGCTCACCAGGCAGGAATCAGCCCCAGCATTTT. The encoded protein is CASSPGRNQPQHF.